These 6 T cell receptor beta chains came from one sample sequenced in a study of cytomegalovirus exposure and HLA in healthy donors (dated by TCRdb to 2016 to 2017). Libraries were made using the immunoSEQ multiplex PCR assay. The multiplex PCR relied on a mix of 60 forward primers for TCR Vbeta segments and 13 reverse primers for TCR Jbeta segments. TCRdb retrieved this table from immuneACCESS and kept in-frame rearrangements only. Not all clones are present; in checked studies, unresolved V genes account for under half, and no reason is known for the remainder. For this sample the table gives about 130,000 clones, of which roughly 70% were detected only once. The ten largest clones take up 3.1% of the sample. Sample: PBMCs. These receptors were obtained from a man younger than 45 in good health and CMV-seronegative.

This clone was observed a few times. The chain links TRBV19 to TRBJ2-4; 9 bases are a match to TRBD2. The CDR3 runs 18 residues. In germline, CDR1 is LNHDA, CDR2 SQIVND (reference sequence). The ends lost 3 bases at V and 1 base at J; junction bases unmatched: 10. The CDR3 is CASSIRGRAPTAKNIQYF. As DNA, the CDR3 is TGTGCCAGTAGTATCCGCGGGAGGGCTCCGACCGCCAAAAACATTCAGTACTTC.

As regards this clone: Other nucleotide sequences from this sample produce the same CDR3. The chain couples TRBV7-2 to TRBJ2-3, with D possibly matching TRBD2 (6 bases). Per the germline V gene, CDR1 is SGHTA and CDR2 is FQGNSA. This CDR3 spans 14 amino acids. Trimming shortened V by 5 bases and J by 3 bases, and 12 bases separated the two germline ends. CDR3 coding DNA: TGTGCCAGCAGCCTAGGTAGCGGAACAGATACGCAGTATTTT. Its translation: CASSLGSGTDTQYF.

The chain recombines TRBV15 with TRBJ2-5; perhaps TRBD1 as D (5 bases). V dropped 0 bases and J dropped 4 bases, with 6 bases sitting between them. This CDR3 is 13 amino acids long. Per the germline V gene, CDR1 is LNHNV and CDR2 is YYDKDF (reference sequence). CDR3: CATSRDTGETQYF. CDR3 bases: TGTGCCACCAGCAGAGATACAGGAGAGACCCAGTACTTC.

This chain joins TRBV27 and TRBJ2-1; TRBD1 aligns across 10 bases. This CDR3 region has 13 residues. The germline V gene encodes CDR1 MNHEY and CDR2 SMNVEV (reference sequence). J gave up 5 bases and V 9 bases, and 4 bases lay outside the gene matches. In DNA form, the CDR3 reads TGTGCCAGTTCGGGACAGGGGAACAATGAGCAGTTCTTC. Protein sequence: CASSGQGNNEQFF.

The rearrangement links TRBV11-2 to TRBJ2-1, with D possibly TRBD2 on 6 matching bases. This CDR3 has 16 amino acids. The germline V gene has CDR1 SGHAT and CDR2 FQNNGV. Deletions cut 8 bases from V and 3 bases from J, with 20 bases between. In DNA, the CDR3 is TGTGCCAGCCTCGGAGGAAGCGGGTCACGCTACAATGAGCAGTTCTTC. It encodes CASLGGSGSRYNEQFF.

The CDR3 loop is CASSRDTSNSGANVLTF. CDR3 nucleotide sequence: TGTGCCAGCAGTCGCGACACTTCGAACTCTGGGGCCAACGTCCTGACTTTC. V gene TRBV5-6 combines with J gene TRBJ2-6; D gene uncertain. Deletions cut 5 bases from V and 0 bases from J, with 15 bases between. The length of the CDR3 is 17 residues. Per germline, CDR1 SGHDT and CDR2 YYEEEE.